This TCR beta chain was obtained from a study of shared clonotypes between healthy human individuals. This clone was detected only once. What it binds is unknown. The CDR3 is 16 residues long. Germline CDR1 reads MGHDK; CDR2 reads SYGVNS. Trimming cost V 4 bases and J 3 bases; bases outside gene matches: 4. General observations from the study: It was the few donors that limited the genetic and exposure-history diversity represented. All-four-donor shared clonotypes had higher generation probabilities than non-shared clonotypes did.

Positive CCR7 selection of CD45RO-negative cells yielded the naive CD8 cells, and terminally differentiated effector memory CD45RA+ cells were excluded. The table came from immunoSEQ multiplex PCR; TCRdb's copy has only in-frame clones and leaves some out. The repertoire includes 550,000 to 750,000 clones, 92% of them detected once, and approximately 24% sits in the top ten. The rearrangement uses TRBV25-1 and TRBJ2-3; 13 nucleotides line up with TRBD2. The sample was naive CD8+ T cells sorted from blood. The sequence was collected from a man younger than 40 in good health. Here the CDR3 reads CASSGRTSGSTDTQYF. CDR3 in DNA: TGTGCCAGCAGTGGTAGGACTAGCGGGAGTACAGATACGCAGTATTTT.